Below are 31 T cell receptor beta chains sequenced from a single sample in a study of regulatory T cells in long-lasting Graves disease. With iRepertoire HTBI primers and Arm-PCR of CDR3 regions, TCR beta libraries were built. One entry per CDR3 protein, called by TCRdb with MiXCR from the multiplex PCR reads. This sample has some 370,000 distinct CDR3 sequences; approximately 23% occur once, and the top ten carry approximately 28%. The time point was: persistent/refractory GD, antithyroid drugs over 5 years with positive TRAb. From RNA extracted from PBMCs, the TCR library was made. The source material was peripheral blood mononuclear cells (PBMCs), sampled when the disease was refractory, from a patient treated with antithyroid drugs. The receptor set was obtained from a woman between 40 and 55 years old with Graves disease.

V is TRBV20-1 and J is TRBJ1-3; weak D call: TRBD1 (5 bases). The ends were cut back, 3 bases at V and 2 bases at J, with 23 bases in the middle. Germline V gene lookup returns CDR1 DFQATT and CDR2 SNEGSKA (reference sequence). This CDR3 has 18 residues. In DNA, the CDR3 is TGCAGTGCTAGTCGGGCCCTAAAACATAGAGGGGCTGGAAACACCATATATTTT. It yields the protein CSASRALKHRGAGNTIYF.

This clonotype was detected ten times or more. The rearrangement joins TRBV2 to TRBJ2-7, with a tentative D call TRBD2 (6 bases). Germline V gene lookup returns CDR1 SNHLY and CDR2 FYNNEI. This CDR3 contains 13 residues. The V and J ends lost 6 bases and 0 bases respectively, with 9 bases between them. CDR3 nucleotide sequence: TGTGCCAGCAGGGGGACTCGCTCCTACGAGCAGTACTTC. Translating it yields CASRGTRSYEQYF.

At least ten counts were recorded for this clonotype. V is TRBV12-3 or TRBV12-4 and J is TRBJ1-5; the D gene is possibly TRBD1 (5 bases). V was pared by 7 bases and J by 2 bases, with 18 bases between. CDR3 length equals 16 residues. CDR3 nucleotides: TGTGCCAGCACCCGGGGGAAACCTCGGGGCAATCAGCCCCAGCATTTT. This codes for CASTRGKPRGNQPQHF.

The rearrangement uses TRBV18 and TRBJ2-3; no reliable D call. The CDR3 contains 12 residues. Germline values: CDR1 KGHSH, CDR2 LQKENI. Trimming left V 4 bases short and J 2 bases short, with 4 bases between. CDR3 nucleotides: TGTGCCAGCTCACAAGACACAGATACGCAGTATTTT. Protein: CASSQDTDTQYF. Together with reference TRBV18 and TRBJ2-3, the CDR3 gives the full variable domain: NAGVMQNPRHLVRRRGQEARLRCSPMKGHSHVYWYRQLPEEGLKFMVYLQKENIIDESGMPKERFSAEFPKEGPSILRIQQVVRGDSAAYFCASSQDTDTQYFGPGTRLTVL.

This clonotype was detected ten times or more. DNA of the CDR3: TGTGCCAGCAGTTACAGGTCTTCCGGGGAGCTGTTTTTT. It yields the protein CASSYRSSGELFF. The rearrangement links TRBV2 to TRBJ2-2; D may be TRBD1 (5 bases). This CDR3 spans 13 amino acids. V lost 5 bases, J lost 6 bases, and 10 bases lay in between. CDR1 SNHLY and CDR2 FYNNEI come from the germline V gene.

The chain combines TRBV11-2 with TRBJ2-1, with 10 bases aligning to TRBD2. Germline assignment: CDR1 SGHAT and CDR2 FQNNGV. This CDR3 is built from 15 residues. V shed 5 bases and J 1 base; nucleotides not matched to a gene: 2. Here the CDR3 DNA reads TGTGCCAGCAGCATGGGACTAGCGTCCTACAATGAGCAGTTCTTC. Amino acid sequence: CASSMGLASYNEQFF.

This clonotype showed up just a few times. The gene calls are TRBV5-4 and TRBJ2-5; possible D gene TRBD2, 5 bases. The V gene lost 2 bases and the J gene lost 4 bases, with 12 bases spanning the gap. The germline gives CDR1 SGHNT, CDR2 YYREEE (reference sequence). This CDR3 contains 14 residues. The CDR3 loop is CASSFRGVGETQYF. The CDR3 nucleotides are TGTGCCAGCAGCTTCCGGGGAGTGGGAGAGACCCAGTACTTC.

The chain is built from TRBV11-2 and TRBJ1-6, with a weak D call TRBD1 (6 bases). The CDR3 is made up of 18 amino acids. Trimming stripped 1 base from V and 7 bases from J, with 20 bases between. CDR1 and CDR2 (germline): SGHAT, FQNNGV. The CDR3 reads CASSLVRGPGGQNSPLHF. The CDR3 DNA sequence: TGTGCCAGCAGCTTAGTGCGGGGGCCGGGAGGCCAAAATTCACCCCTCCACTTT.

This clonotype was counted between two and nine times. V and J are TRBV20-1 and TRBJ2-7, with D hard to call. The germline V gene has CDR1 DFQATT and CDR2 SNEGSKA (reference sequence). V was shortened by 4 bases and J by 6 bases, with 22 bases between the two germline ends. The CDR3 has 15 residues. The CDR3 here is CSANARHAGLVEQYF. The CDR3 region has the DNA TGCAGTGCTAACGCCCGACACGCCGGTTTGGTCGAGCAGTACTTC.

The J gene is TRBJ2-7, the V gene TRBV28; TRBD2 might be the D (5 bases). CDR3 length equals 14 residues. CDR1 is MDHEN and CDR2 is SYDVKM in the germline V gene. Between the trimmed V and J ends, which lost 6 bases and 0 bases, there was a span of 12 bases. The CDR3 DNA is TGTGCCAGCAGGGAGAGCGGCAGCTCCTACGAGCAGTACTTC. Its protein product is CASRESGSSYEQYF. The full variable domain, completed using reference TRBV28 and TRBJ2-7, is DVKVTQSSRYLVKRTGEKVFLECVQDMDHENMFWYRQDPGLGLRLIYFSYDVKMKEKGDIPEGYSVSREKKERFSLILESASTNQTSMYLCASRESGSSYEQYFGPGTRLTVT.

The V call is TRBV19, the J call TRBJ2-3, with D possibly TRBD2 on 6 matching bases. The V gene's germline CDR1 is LNHDA and CDR2 SQIVND (reference sequence). This CDR3 is built from 14 residues. The ends were cut back, 6 bases at V and 5 bases at J, with 15 bases in the middle. DNA of the CDR3: TGTGCCAGTAGAATAACGGGAGCGGGAGATACGCAGTATTTT. Protein: CASRITGAGDTQYF.

The chain is built from TRBV20-1 and TRBJ2-1; D remains unclear. The CDR3 is 15 residues long. V was cut by 4 bases and J by 8 bases, with 21 bases left in between. Looked up from germline, CDR1 is DFQATT and CDR2 is SNEGSKA (reference sequence). The CDR3 nucleotides read TGCAGTGCTACTACAACGGGTCAAATCGCTCATGAGCAGTTCTTC. Its translation is CSATTTGQIAHEQFF.

CDR3 in amino acids: CASRPSQRGPQETQYF. CDR3 bases: TGTGCCAGCAGACCCAGCCAGAGGGGGCCTCAAGAGACCCAGTACTTC. V gene TRBV12-3 or TRBV12-4 combines with J gene TRBJ2-5; 7 nucleotides match TRBD1. CDR3 length equals 16 residues. V gave up 6 bases and J gave up 2 bases; unmatched junction bases: 12.

This clonotype was found a few times. The gene calls are TRBV5-5 and TRBJ2-7; TRBD2 is a possible D gene (5 bases). The CDR3 runs to 13 residues. V shed 3 bases and J shed 3 bases, with 10 bases lying between them. Looked up from germline, CDR1 is SGHKS and CDR2 is YYEKEE (reference sequence). The DNA for the CDR3 is TGTGCCAGCAGCTGGGGAGTCAACTACGAGCAGTACTTC. This translates into CASSWGVNYEQYF.

As concerns this clonotype: A clone one base away is much larger, so this may be a read error. The CDR3 carries no conserved terminal phenylalanine or tryptophan, so it likely arises from a read error. The CDR3 sequence: CASRRIGFLEQYL. The DNA for the CDR3 is TGTGCCAGCAGGAGAATAGGGTTTCTGGAGCAGTACCTC. The chain links TRBV11-2 to TRBJ2-7; no firm D call. Trimming stripped 6 bases from V and 7 bases from J, with 16 bases between. CDR1 is SGHAT, CDR2 FQNNGV, per germline. The CDR3 runs 13 residues.

V is TRBV9 and J is TRBJ2-5, with 10 bases lining up with TRBD1. The J call could be wrong; TRBJ2-7 is a better fit for the DNA end. The CDR3 is 16 amino acids. The germline V gene has CDR1 SGDLS and CDR2 YYNGEE. The CDR3 here is CASSVAPGQGIYEQYF. In DNA form, the CDR3 reads TGTGCCAGCAGCGTAGCCCCGGGACAGGGGATCTACGAGCAGTACTTC.

The chain uses TRBV5-5 and TRBJ2-7; TRBD1 aligns across 8 bases. J gave up 0 bases and V 3 bases, and 8 bases lay outside the gene matches. The CDR3 totals 16 residues. CDR1 is SGHKS, CDR2 YYEKEE, per germline (reference sequence). CDR3 in amino acids: CASSYKGTGRSYEQYF. The CDR3 DNA is TGTGCCAGCAGCTATAAGGGGACAGGTCGCTCCTACGAGCAGTACTTC.

The sample holds many counts of this clonotype. The chain joins TRBV2 to TRBJ1-1; D not resolved. Trimming pared 5 bases from V and 6 bases from J, leaving 13 bases between. Germline-derived CDR1 and CDR2 are SNHLY and FYNNEI. The CDR3 sequence is 13 residues long. The CDR3 sequence is CASSKRYTSEAFF. For the CDR3, the DNA is TGTGCCAGCAGTAAGAGGTATACTTCTGAAGCTTTCTTT.

V and J are TRBV11-2 and TRBJ2-2; TRBD1 agrees at 9 bases. Germline CDR1 SGHAT, CDR2 FQNNGV. V was pared by 5 bases and J by 3 bases, with 13 bases of the junction left unmatched. The CDR3 runs to 18 residues. The CDR3 sequence is CASSPGTGWIMDTGELFF. The CDR3 nucleotides are TGTGCCAGCAGCCCAGGGACAGGGTGGATAATGGACACCGGGGAGCTGTTTTTT.

Ten or more counts support this clonotype. As DNA, the CDR3 is TGTGCCAGCAGACCGCAGGACGGCACGACCGGGGAGCTGTTTTTT. This codes for CASRPQDGTTGELFF. The chain combines TRBV12-3 or TRBV12-4 with TRBJ2-2; D is unclear. This CDR3 has 15 amino acids. The ends were cut back, 6 bases at V and 5 bases at J, with 16 bases in the middle.

This clonotype was counted only a few times. The chain uses TRBV5-1 and TRBJ2-7; 8 bases fit TRBD2. The germline CDR1 and CDR2 sequences are SGHRS and YFSETQ. Trimming took 7 bases from V and 3 from J; bases not matched to a gene: 12. The length of the CDR3 is 15 residues. CDR3 bases: TGCGCCAGCTACTCTGGAGTAGCGGGAATCTACGAGCAGTACTTC. Encoded protein: CASYSGVAGIYEQYF.

This clonotype was seen a few times. The chain employs TRBV20-1 and TRBJ2-7; 10 bases line up with TRBD2. The length of the CDR3 is 15 residues. CDR1 and CDR2 from the germline V gene are DFQATT and SNEGSKA (reference sequence). V lost 2 bases, J lost 2 bases, and 6 bases stayed unmatched. CDR3 DNA sequence: TGCAGTGCTAGACTATGGACTAGCGGTACCTACGAGCAGTACTTC. It specifies CSARLWTSGTYEQYF.

This clonotype was detected only once. V and J are TRBV28 and TRBJ2-5, with TRBD2 matching over 15 bases. The junction had 12 bases not matched to a gene; V was cut back by 5 bases and J by 5 bases. The CDR3 consists of 18 residues. From germline, CDR1 is MDHEN and CDR2 SYDVKM. The CDR3 nucleotides read TGTGCCAGCAGTCCGGGACTAGCGGGAGGAACGACGGAGGAGACCCAGTACTTC. As protein: CASSPGLAGGTTEETQYF.

This clonotype was counted only a few times. The V call is TRBV7-9, the J call TRBJ2-7; D ambiguous. The CDR3 contains 14 residues. Germline CDR1 is SEHNR and CDR2 is FQNEAQ (reference sequence). V was pared by 8 bases and J by 3 bases, with 17 bases between. The CDR3 nucleotides are TGTGCCAGCGGCACCTCAGGTGGAGTCTACGAGCAGTACTTC. It encodes CASGTSGGVYEQYF.

At least ten counts were recorded for this clonotype. The rearrangement links TRBV20-1 to TRBJ1-2; 7 nucleotides match TRBD1. Germline trimming cut 4 bases from V and 1 base from J; bases unmatched to any gene: 9. The CDR3 contains 15 residues. The germline gives CDR1 DFQATT, CDR2 SNEGSKA (reference sequence). CDR3: CSATGGGQSNYGYTF. The CDR3 bases are TGCAGTGCTACCGGGGGGGGACAGAGTAACTATGGCTACACCTTC.

The chain couples TRBV9 to TRBJ1-2, with 7 bases matching TRBD1. The germline V gene encodes CDR1 SGDLS and CDR2 YYNGEE. The CDR3 covers 17 residues. The junction had 15 bases not matched to a gene; V was cut back by 6 bases and J by 1 base. As DNA, the CDR3 is TGTGCCAGCACCCCCCCTCGACAGGGCAAGTTTAACTATGGCTACACCTTC. This gives the protein CASTPPRQGKFNYGYTF. The entire variable domain, with the rest obtained from reference TRBV9 and TRBJ1-2, is as follows: DSGVTQTPKHLITATGQRVTLRCSPRSGDLSVYWYQQSLDQGLQFLIQYYNGEERAKGNILERFSAQQFPDLHSELNLSSLELGDSALYFCASTPPRQGKFNYGYTFGSGTRLTVV.

In this sample, this clonotype turned up a few times. This sequence joins TRBV6-1 and TRBJ2-4; D gene uncertain. This CDR3 contains 13 residues. V lost 10 bases to trimming and J lost 6 bases, with 16 bases between them. The germline V gene has CDR1 MNHNS and CDR2 SASEGT. CDR3 protein: CATQTTPGNIQYF. CDR3 nucleotides: TGTGCCACCCAAACAACTCCAGGAAACATTCAGTACTTC.

This clonotype has ten or more counts. The chain links TRBV27 to TRBJ2-7; 13 bases are a match to TRBD2. V trimming: 0 bases; J trimming: 3 bases; junction bases outside the gene matches: 5. The CDR3 sequence is 17 residues long. Looked up from germline, CDR1 is MNHEY and CDR2 is SMNVEV (reference sequence). The CDR3 loop is CASSLSRTSGRDYEQYF. CDR3 bases: TGTGCCAGCAGTTTATCAAGGACTAGCGGGAGAGACTACGAGCAGTACTTC.

This clonotype has at least ten counts. The gene calls are TRBV7-9 and TRBJ2-7; weak D call: TRBD2 (6 bases). The CDR3 totals 13 residues. Germline V gene sequence: CDR1 SEHNR, CDR2 FQNEAQ (reference sequence). V lost 0 bases to trimming and J lost 5 bases, with 8 bases between them. The CDR3 region has the DNA TGTGCCAGCAGCTTAGCGGGAGGAGACGAGCAGTACTTC. This codes for CASSLAGGDEQYF. The variable domain in full, with the rest retrieved from reference TRBV7-9 and TRBJ2-7, is DTGVSQNPRHKITKRGQNVTFRCDPISEHNRLYWYRQTLGQGPEFLTYFQNEAQLEKSRLLSDRFSAERPKGSFSTLEIQRTEQGDSAMYLCASSLAGGDEQYFGPGTRLTVT.

This chain joins TRBV10-3 and TRBJ1-3; TRBD1 is a possible D gene (5 bases). Germline values: CDR1 ENHRY, CDR2 SYGVKD. The V end was cut by 4 bases, the J end by 2 bases, with 15 bases between. The CDR3 contains 16 residues. The CDR3 DNA reads as TGTGCCATCAGTGCGGGACCCCCCGAGGCTGGAAACACCATATATTTT. Amino acids: CAISAGPPEAGNTIYF.

For this clonotype: This clone may be a read error of a much larger clone one base away. J is TRBJ2-4 and V is TRBV28, with 11 bases identical to TRBD1. CDR1 and CDR2 from the germline V gene are MDHEN and SYDVKM. J lost 7 bases, V lost 5 bases, and 10 bases had no gene match. The CDR3 runs to 16 residues. The CDR3 coding sequence is TGTGCCAGCAGTCCTGGGGACAGGGGGTTGGGTAACATTCAGTACTTC. Protein product: CASSPGDRGLGNIQYF. Complete variable domain (other parts from reference TRBV28 and TRBJ2-4): DVKVTQSSRYLVKRTGEKVFLECVQDMDHENMFWYRQDPGLGLRLIYFSYDVKMKEKGDIPEGYSVSREKKERFSLILESASTNQTSMYLCASSPGDRGLGNIQYFGAGTRLSVL.